A selection of T cell receptor beta chains follows, all from one sample in a study of blood T cell repertoires in COVID-19. Profiled with immunoSEQ multiplex PCR; TCRdb holds only in-frame clones, not every one. This table holds 57,000 or so clones, approximately 86% found once. Sequenced: peripheral blood. Source of these receptors: a man aged 65-85 years with acute or convalescent COVID-19. Both conserved end residues are part of each CDR3. A D gene is named only where the DNA matches it firmly. Clone size is stated in some rows and not others, as once, few, many or a class when expanded.

size: NA; V: TRBV27; D: TRBD1; J: TRBJ2-1; DNA: TGTGCCAGCAGTTTACGGGGACAGGGGCCTCAAGAGCAGTTCTTC; CDR3: CASSLRGQGPQEQFF
size: NA; V: TRBV7-2; D: NA; J: TRBJ1-5; DNA: TGTGCCAGCAGCTATCGGGTAGCGGAGCAGCCCCAGCATTTT; CDR3: CASSYRVAEQPQHF
size: NA; V: TRBV11-2; D: NA; J: TRBJ2-7; DNA: TGTGCCAGCAGCTTACAGGGGCTCTCACACTACGAGCAGTACTTC; CDR3: CASSLQGLSHYEQYF
size: NA; V: TRBV29-1; D: TRBD1; J: TRBJ2-2; DNA: TGCAGCGTGCGAGCCGGGACAGGGGCCGGGGAGCTGTTTTTT; CDR3: CSVRAGTGAGELFF
size: NA; V: TRBV10-3; D: TRBD2; J: TRBJ2-1; DNA: TGTGCCATCAGCGGGGGGGCAGATGTGTACAATGAGCAGTTCTTC; CDR3: CAISGGADVYNEQFF
size: NA; V: TRBV7-2; D: TRBD1; J: TRBJ2-1; DNA: TGTGCCAGCAGCATCCGGGACAGGACATCCTACAATGAGCAGTTCTTC; CDR3: CASSIRDRTSYNEQFF
size: NA; V: TRBV5-1; D: NA; J: TRBJ2-3; DNA: TGCGCCAGCAGCTTACGACAGGTCACAGATACGCAGTATTTT; CDR3: CASSLRQVTDTQYF
size: NA; V: TRBV28; D: TRBD2; J: TRBJ2-6; DNA: TGTGCCAGCCGACTAGCGGGGGGAGGTGGGGCCAACGTCCTGACTTTC; CDR3: CASRLAGGGGANVLTF
size: NA; V: TRBV5-4; D: TRBD2; J: TRBJ2-1; DNA: TGTGCCAGCAGCTCTAGACTAGCGGGGGGGGAAGAGCAGTTCTTC; CDR3: CASSSRLAGGEEQFF
size: once; V: TRBV5-1; D: NA; J: TRBJ2-2; DNA: TGCGCCAGCACCCGGGTGTCCGGGGAGCTGTTTTTT; CDR3: CASTRVSGELFF